This T cell receptor (beta chain) was captured by sequencing in a study of blood T cell repertoires in COVID-19. Data came from immunoSEQ multiplex PCR; TCRdb stores just in-frame clones and leaves some out. The sample lists fewer than 200,000 clones, about four fifths occurring once. J lost 3 bases, V lost 7 bases, and 8 bases had no gene match. There are 14 residues in the CDR3. Germline loops: CDR1 SNHLY, CDR2 FYNNEI. The TCR comes from a human donor in a cohort sampled during active COVID-19. The genes are TRBV2 and TRBJ2-7, with 8 nucleotides matching TRBD2. What was sequenced was peripheral blood. CDR3 loop: CASKSGGAFYEQYF. The CDR3 coding sequence is TGTGCCAGCAAATCCGGGGGGGCCTTCTACGAGCAGTACTTC.